This record concerns one T cell receptor beta chain sequence. Its specific antigen is unknown. Base qualities are not provided; no much larger clone lies one nucleotide away. This sample was taken from a study of shared clonotypes between healthy human individuals (dated by TCRdb to 2018 to 2020). A note on the overall study: Three men and two women, aged 18 to 49 years, made up the cohort. For each donor, three plates each were used for CD4 naive and CD4 memory, two plates were used for CD8 naive, and one plate was used for CD8 memory. The study deeply sequenced blood TCR repertoires of about five healthy adults to estimate repertoire size and the extent of clonotype sharing between individuals. Different laboratories and diverse techniques were used to prepare libraries and sequence TCR repertoires, to increase sequencing depth and limit assay-specific biases. Per donor, leukapheresis produced somewhere between about 0.85 and 8.9 billion PBMCs. Overall study outcomes, separate from this receptor: Even with the large sequencing depth, rarefaction of the sorted-subset datasets indicated that sequencing was incomplete. Pairwise subsampling indicated that sequencing depth was expected to affect the degree of clonotype sharing among donors. Because the study included only a small number of donors, the genetic and exposure-history diversity represented was limited. Sampling was limited to blood, and TCR repertoires in tissue likely differ from TCR repertoires in blood. Naive subsets generally had larger estimated clonotype richness than memory subsets did. Compared with non-shared clonotypes, clonotypes shared by all four sorted-subset donors had higher generation probabilities. Approximately 5% of naive CD4, 3% to 3.5% of naive CD8, about 2.1% of memory CD4, and less than 0.45% of memory CD8 clonotypes were shared across a handful of donors.

Using the deep immunoSEQ assay, TCR CDR3 regions were amplified from genomic DNA by multiplex PCR. Extracted genomic DNA from each cell subset was distributed evenly across all wells of several immunoSEQ 96-well plates, and each plate was treated as a replicate. Each replicate PCR for sorted subsets received about 210 ng genomic DNA, equal to about 30,000 T cell genomes. Purified libraries were quantified with a Qubit 3.0 fluorometer, sized on a Bioanalyzer 2100, and re-quantified with the KAPA Library Quantification kit. Every immunoSEQ 96-well plate was sequenced on a separate single-read 150-cycle Illumina NextSeq 550 flow cell. The authors' analysis ran thus. Because the immunoSEQ output held only junctional sequences and lacked quality scores, the filtering could not match the filtering applied to full-length reads. Sequences were annotated with PyIR, a Python wrapper for IgBLAST v1.9, and V/J genes and CDR3 were assigned using IMGT germline references. Reads with weak V/J assignments (E-value above 1e-6), missing CDR3, stop codons, out-of-frame junctions, or ambiguous translated residues were removed. V3J clonotypes were defined as sequences sharing an identical inferred V gene, J gene, and CDR3 amino acid sequence. To compute the percentage overlap between repertoires, the number of shared unique clonotypes was divided by the size of the smaller repertoire. Richness of each repertoire was evaluated using RTK rarefaction, the Chao1 estimator, and Recon v2.1 estimates of unobserved clonotypes. Generation probabilities were computed with OLGA for all TCRbeta clonotypes obtained by the gDNA method from several donors. TCRdb provides this immuneACCESS table in a form limited to in-frame rearrangements. Some clones are lacking; in checked studies, under half of them reflect an unresolved V gene, and why the rest are absent is not known. V and J calls plus clone size are reproduced from that table; the DNA served to infer D and trimming. The sample contains millions of clones, roughly 93% of them found a single time. Of the sample, around 0.4% falls within the top ten clones.

In the germline V gene, CDR1 corresponds to LGHNA and CDR2 to YSLEER. Deletion took 1 base off V and 6 bases off J, with a span of 12 bases between the germline ends. The cysteine opens and the phenylalanine closes a CDR3 of 15 amino acids. The only DNA kept is the CDR3, 45 bases in frame from the first base. The donors were healthy, HIV-negative adults with no recently reported acute infections or vaccinations. Every donor was a Caucasian adult living in Nashville, Tennessee, USA. CD4+ T cells were enriched by magnetic negative selection, after which naive cells were positively selected on CD45RA and the negative fraction was taken as the memory subset. Blood was obtained by leukapheresis, after which PBMCs were separated by Ficoll-Histopaque density gradient centrifugation and cryopreserved in liquid nitrogen vapor phase. Analytical flow cytometry was used to check the purity and quantity of every magnetically sorted T cell population. Genomic DNA was isolated from each sorted fraction and quantified by UV absorbance on a Nanodrop 2000c.

The specimen sequenced was naive CD4+ T cells from PBMCs. This sample's cell subset or site label indicates: CD45RA+ positively selected. This receptor was identified in a man younger than 35 in good health. Some clones in this sample may be carry-over from other donors' samples. The chain uses TRBV4-3 and TRBJ2-2; the D gene is perhaps TRBD2, from 5 matching bases. CDR3 region: CASSQVIAGAGELFF. The bases read TGCGCCAGCAGCCAAGTTATAGCCGGGGCCGGGGAGCTGTTTTTT.